One sample yielded the 28 T cell receptor beta chains listed below, sequenced in a study of early T cells in non-severe SARS-CoV-2 infection. TCRdb reprocessed the 5' RACE reads with MiXCR, giving one entry per CDR3 protein. Here the sample spans around 70,000 distinct CDR3 sequences, 9% to 10% being singletons. The specimen comprised whole blood, sampled at baseline. The receptors were sampled from an adult who was a healthcare worker with PCR-confirmed SARS-CoV-2 infection or an uninfected control (not recorded which).

The chain uses TRBV3-1 and TRBJ2-7; D might be TRBD1 or TRBD2, each matching 5 bases. This CDR3 contains 14 residues. Deletions cut 4 bases from V and 6 bases from J, with 16 bases between. Looked up from germline, CDR1 is LGHDT and CDR2 is YNNKEL (reference sequence). The CDR3 here is CASSPGGPRGEQYF. In nucleotides, the CDR3 is TGTGCCAGCAGCCCGGGCGGGCCGAGGGGCGAGCAGTACTTC.

This clonotype occurred a few times. The rearrangement links TRBV5-1 to TRBJ2-1; perhaps TRBD1 as D (6 bases). This CDR3 spans 18 amino acids. V was clipped by 4 bases and J by 6 bases, with 26 bases between them. Germline-derived CDR1 and CDR2 are SGHRS and YFSETQ. CDR3 sequence: CASSTAWGNRALPNEQFF. The CDR3 region has the DNA TGCGCCAGCAGCACGGCCTGGGGAAACAGGGCCCTCCCCAATGAGCAGTTCTTC.

This clonotype was observed once. Mismatch with germline at one junction end may stem from a read error. The rearrangement uses TRBV28 and TRBJ1-5; 7 nucleotides agree with TRBD1. There are 15 residues in the CDR3. Germline V gene sequence: CDR1 MDHEN, CDR2 SYDVKM. The CDR3 region has the DNA TGTGCCAGCAGGGGGACAGCTATTAGCGATCAGCCCCAGCATTTT. Translation gives CASRGTAISDQPQHF.

This clonotype was counted only a few times. V is TRBV28 and J is TRBJ2-2; possible D gene TRBD1, 5 bases. The length of the CDR3 is 16 residues. Germline V gene lookup returns CDR1 MDHEN and CDR2 SYDVKM. V dropped 8 bases and J dropped 3 bases, with 19 bases sitting between them. CDR3 bases: TGTGCCAGCGATAAAAGCCCCGCAGGGTACACCGGGGAGCTGTTTTTT. This codes for CASDKSPAGYTGELFF.

This clonotype was picked up a small number of times. The chain employs TRBV28 and TRBJ2-5; 8 bases align to TRBD1. The J segment lost 2 bases and the V segment lost 4 bases, leaving 9 bases of the junction unmatched. The CDR3 spans 16 residues. Per germline, CDR1 MDHEN and CDR2 SYDVKM. The CDR3 protein is CASSSLTGAEQETQYF. DNA of the CDR3: TGTGCCAGCAGTTCTCTGACAGGGGCGGAACAAGAGACCCAGTACTTC.

This clonotype was observed many times. The J gene is TRBJ2-1, the V gene TRBV6-2 or TRBV6-3; no reliable D call. V dropped 7 bases and J dropped 2 bases, with 12 bases sitting between them. The CDR3 has 14 amino acids. The germline CDR1 and CDR2 sequences are MNHEY and SVGEGT. The CDR3 DNA is TGTGCCAGCAAGGTCACCCCGGCCTACAATGAGCAGTTCTTC. Translation: CASKVTPAYNEQFF.

The gene calls are TRBV20-1 and TRBJ1-6; 7 nucleotides line up with TRBD1. Germline values: CDR1 DFQATT, CDR2 SNEGSKA (reference sequence). The CDR3 consists of 19 residues. V was pared by 0 bases and J by 6 bases, with 17 bases of the junction left unmatched. In DNA form, the CDR3 reads TGCAGTGCTAGAGATAAAAACAGGGGCGACCTTAGACCTAATTCACCCCTCCACTTT. Protein sequence: CSARDKNRGDLRPNSPLHF.

This clonotype was seen more than once but under ten times. This chain connects TRBV7-2 to TRBJ2-7; D not certain. The germline CDR1 and CDR2 sequences are SGHTA and FQGNSA. The CDR3 is 13 residues long. V was shortened by 5 bases and J by 2 bases, with 10 bases between the two germline ends. CDR3 bases: TGTGCCAGCAGCCCCCGTTGGACCTACGAGCAGTACTTC. This sequence encodes CASSPRWTYEQYF. Combining the CDR3 with reference TRBV7-2 and TRBJ2-7 gives the whole variable domain GAGVSQSPSNKVTEKGKDVELRCDPISGHTALYWYRQSLGQGLEFLIYFQGNSAPDKSGLPSDRFSAERTGGSVSTLTIQRTQQEDSAVYLCASSPRWTYEQYFGPGTRLTVT.

This clonotype was observed a handful of times. The chain combines TRBV28 with TRBJ1-4; a weak D match, TRBD1 (5 bases). Germline CDR1 is MDHEN and CDR2 is SYDVKM. V was clipped by 5 bases and J by 7 bases, with 8 bases between them. The CDR3 totals 12 residues. CDR3 region: CASSTQGEKLFF. Here the CDR3 DNA reads TGTGCCAGCAGTACCCAGGGTGAAAAACTGTTTTTT.

The table lists this clonotype with many counts. V is TRBV28 and J is TRBJ2-2, with 9 bases identical to TRBD1. The junction had 6 bases not matched to a gene; V was cut back by 7 bases and J by 3 bases. CDR1 and CDR2 from the germline V gene are MDHEN and SYDVKM. CDR3 length: 15 amino acids. Written as DNA, the CDR3 is TGTGCCAGCACCAAGGGACAGGGCTACACCGGGGAGCTGTTTTTT. Translating it yields CASTKGQGYTGELFF.

The DNA of the CDR3 is TGCAGCGTTAGGGGACAATCTTTGGTAGATACGCAGTATTTT. Its protein is CSVRGQSLVDTQYF. This chain uses TRBV29-1 with TRBJ2-3, with D tentatively TRBD1 (6 bases). Germline CDR1 reads SQVTM; CDR2 reads ANQGSEA. The CDR3 is 14 amino acids. With 5 bases removed from V and 5 bases from J, the gap between germline ends came to 17 bases.

The V call is TRBV12-3 or TRBV12-4, the J call TRBJ2-1; TRBD2 matches at 9 bases. Trimming removed 2 bases from V and 3 bases from J; junction bases left unmatched: 2. CDR3 length: 15 amino acids. CDR3 coding DNA: TGTGCCAGCAGTTTAAGTAGCGGGAGCTACAATGAGCAGTTCTTC. Translating gives CASSLSSGSYNEQFF.

This rearrangement joins TRBV2 to TRBJ2-7; D possibly corresponds to TRBD1 (5 bases). V lost 10 bases to trimming and J lost 4 bases, with 11 bases between them. Germline-derived CDR1 and CDR2 are SNHLY and FYNNEI. This CDR3 is 11 amino acids long. The DNA of the CDR3 is TGTGCCACCGGCAGGGATTACGAGCAGTACTTC. Translating it yields CATGRDYEQYF.

This clonotype was seen a few times. The gene calls are TRBV7-2 and TRBJ2-5; 9 nucleotides match TRBD1. V shed 6 bases, J shed 2 bases, and the junction held 7 bases outside the gene matches. In germline, CDR1 is SGHTA, CDR2 FQGNSA. The CDR3 is 15 residues long. The CDR3 loop is CASSLGDREQETQYF. CDR3 nucleotide sequence: TGTGCCAGCAGTTTGGGGGACAGGGAACAAGAGACCCAGTACTTC.

The sample holds many counts of this clonotype. The V and J genes are TRBV28 and TRBJ1-2, with D hard to call. V lost 6 bases, J lost 1 base, and 6 bases lay in between. Per the germline V gene, CDR1 is MDHEN and CDR2 is SYDVKM. CDR3 size: 12 residues. The CDR3 DNA reads as TGTGCCAGCAGACACATTAACTATGGCTACACCTTC. It yields the protein CASRHINYGYTF.

This clonotype was observed a few times. The V call is TRBV7-6, the J call TRBJ2-3, with D possibly matching TRBD2 (6 bases). CDR1 SGHVS and CDR2 FNYEAQ come from the germline V gene. V was cut by 5 bases and J by 0 bases, with 18 bases left in between. The CDR3 totals 17 residues. In DNA, the CDR3 is TGTGCCAGCAGCCTTGGGGTAGCGGTTTCTAGCACAGATACGCAGTATTTT. It translates to CASSLGVAVSSTDTQYF.

This clonotype was seen many times. The rearrangement joins TRBV5-1 to TRBJ1-3, with TRBD1 identical over 7 bases. The CDR3 covers 16 residues. The V gene end was trimmed by 1 base and the J gene end by 3 bases; junction bases not matched to a gene: 7. From germline, CDR1 is SGHRS and CDR2 YFSETQ. In DNA, the CDR3 is TGCGCCAGCAGCTTGCATCGACAGGGAGGTGGAAACACCATATATTTT. As protein: CASSLHRQGGGNTIYF. Looking up the rest from reference TRBV5-1 and TRBJ1-3 gives the full variable domain: KAGVTQTPRYLIKTRGQQVTLSCSPISGHRSVSWYQQTPGQGLQFLFEYFSETQRNKGNFPGRFSGRQFSNSRSEMNVSTLELGDSALYLCASSLHRQGGGNTIYFGEGSWLTVV.

This chain uses TRBV3-1 with TRBJ2-3; D remains unclear. In germline, CDR1 is LGHDT, CDR2 YNNKEL (reference sequence). The V and J ends lost 4 bases and 4 bases respectively, with 9 bases between them. The CDR3 length is 13 residues. This CDR3 reads CASSPRMADTQYF. The DNA of the CDR3 is TGTGCCAGCAGCCCAAGAATGGCAGATACGCAGTATTTT.

This sequence joins TRBV20-1 and TRBJ2-7, with D possibly called TRBD1 or TRBD2 (5 bases each). Germline CDR1 reads DFQATT; CDR2 reads SNEGSKA (reference sequence). This CDR3 comprises 9 residues. In nucleotides, the CDR3 is TGCAGGCCCGGGGCCGAGCAGTACTTC. This sequence encodes CRPGAEQYF.

This clonotype occurred many times. V gene TRBV6-2 or TRBV6-3 combines with J gene TRBJ2-3; D might be TRBD1 or TRBD2, each matching 5 bases. This CDR3 contains 13 residues. Trimming removed 6 bases from V and 0 bases from J, with 7 bases in between. Germline V gene lookup returns CDR1 MNHEY and CDR2 SVGEGT. Here the CDR3 reads CASSRDSTDTQYF. The CDR3, as DNA: TGTGCCAGCAGCAGGGACAGCACAGATACGCAGTATTTT.

This clonotype appeared a few times. The chain recombines TRBV4-1 with TRBJ1-2; 7 nucleotides line up with TRBD1. The V gene's germline CDR1 is MGHRA and CDR2 YSYEKL. The length of the CDR3 is 16 residues. After removal of 4 bases from V and 3 bases from J, the junction contained 11 bases not matched to a gene. Here the CDR3 DNA reads TGCGCCAGCAGCCGATGGTTACAGGGGCTAGACTATGGCTACACCTTC. It codes for CASSRWLQGLDYGYTF.

This clonotype appeared a few times. V is TRBV21-1 and J is TRBJ2-3; TRBD2, the D gene given by the table, was not confirmed from the DNA. TRBV21-1 is classified as a pseudogene. The CDR3 covers 16 residues. CDR3 bases: TGTGCCAGCAGCCCCGGGACTAGCGGGAGCGCAGATACGCAGTATTTT. It yields the protein CASSPGTSGSADTQYF.

This sequence joins TRBV6-6 and TRBJ2-1, with D possibly matching TRBD1 (5 bases). The CDR3 loop spans 15 amino acids. Trimming removed 2 bases at V and 7 bases at J, with 15 bases between. CDR1 and CDR2 (germline): MNHNY, SVGAGI (reference sequence). CDR3 DNA: TGTGCCAGCAGTTACGGTGGGGCTAAAGGGAATGAGCAGTTCTTC. It encodes CASSYGGAKGNEQFF.

This clonotype turned up a few times. V usage is TRBV30 and J usage is TRBJ1-1, with D possibly matching TRBD1 (5 bases). Trimming took 4 bases from V and 6 from J, leaving 15 bases between them. In germline, CDR1 is GTSNPN, CDR2 SVGIG (reference sequence). The CDR3 has 13 amino acids. CDR3 amino acids: CAWKYRSLAEAFF. Here the CDR3 DNA reads TGTGCCTGGAAATACAGGAGTTTGGCTGAAGCTTTCTTT.

This clonotype was seen repeatedly, ten times or more. The gene calls are TRBV7-2 and TRBJ1-5; D unresolved. The CDR3 runs 12 residues. Trimming shortened V by 2 bases and J by 1 base, and 0 bases separated the two germline ends. CDR1 and CDR2 (germline): SGHTA, FQGNSA. CDR3 sequence (DNA): TGTGCCAGCAGCTTAAGCAATCAGCCCCAGCATTTT. This sequence encodes CASSLSNQPQHF.

The rearrangement uses TRBV20-1 and TRBJ1-2; 9 bases align to TRBD1. There are 16 residues in the CDR3. The germline V gene has CDR1 DFQATT and CDR2 SNEGSKA (reference sequence). Trimming took 3 bases from V and 8 from J; bases not matched to a gene: 16. The CDR3 nucleotides read TGCAGTGCTAGTGATCAGAAGACAGGGGGTTTTTCAGGCTACACCTTC. This codes for CSASDQKTGGFSGYTF.

This clonotype was seen repeatedly, ten times or more. The gene calls are TRBV28 and TRBJ2-1, with 9 bases that match TRBD2. The CDR3 spans 13 residues. Germline values: CDR1 MDHEN, CDR2 SYDVKM. Losses at the gene ends were 4 bases for V and 14 bases for J; bases not matched to a gene: 9. DNA for the CDR3: TGTGCCAGCAGTTCAGGGACTAGCCTCTGGGAGTTCTTC. It encodes CASSSGTSLWEFF.

The table lists this clonotype with a few counts. The chain carries TRBV5-4 and TRBJ1-6; 8 bases are a match to TRBD1. Trimming at V came to 0 bases and at J to 7 bases, leaving 9 bases not matched to a gene. The CDR3 has 17 amino acids. Germline CDR1 is SGHNT and CDR2 is YYREEE (reference sequence). The CDR3 sequence is CASSLGSGQGANSPLHF. The CDR3 DNA follows: TGTGCCAGCAGCTTGGGCAGCGGACAGGGTGCGAATTCACCCCTCCACTTT.